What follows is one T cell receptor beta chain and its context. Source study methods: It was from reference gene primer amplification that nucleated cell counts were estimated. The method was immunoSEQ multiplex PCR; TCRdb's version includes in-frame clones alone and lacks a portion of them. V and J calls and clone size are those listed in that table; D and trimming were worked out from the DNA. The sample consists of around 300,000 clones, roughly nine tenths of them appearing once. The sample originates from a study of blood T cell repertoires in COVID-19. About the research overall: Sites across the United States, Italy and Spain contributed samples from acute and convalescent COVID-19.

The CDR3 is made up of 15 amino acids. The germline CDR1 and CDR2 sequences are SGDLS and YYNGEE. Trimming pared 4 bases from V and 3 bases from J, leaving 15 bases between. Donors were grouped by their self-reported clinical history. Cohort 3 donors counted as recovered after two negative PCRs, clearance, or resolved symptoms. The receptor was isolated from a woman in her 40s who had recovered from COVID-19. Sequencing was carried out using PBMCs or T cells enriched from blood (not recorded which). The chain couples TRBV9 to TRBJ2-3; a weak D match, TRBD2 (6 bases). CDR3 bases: TGTGCCAGCAGCTCTATGGGACTCACTACAGATACGCAGTATTTT. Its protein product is CASSSMGLTTDTQYF.